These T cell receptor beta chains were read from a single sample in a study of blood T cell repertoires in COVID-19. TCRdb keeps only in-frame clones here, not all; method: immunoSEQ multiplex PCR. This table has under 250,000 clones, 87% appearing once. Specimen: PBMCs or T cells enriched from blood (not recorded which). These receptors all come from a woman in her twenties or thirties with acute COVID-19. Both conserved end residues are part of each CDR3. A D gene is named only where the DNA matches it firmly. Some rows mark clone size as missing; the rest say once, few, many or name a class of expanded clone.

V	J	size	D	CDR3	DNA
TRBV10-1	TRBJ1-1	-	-	CASSEGGGLDTEAFF	TGCGCCAGCAGTGAAGGGGGGGGGTTGGACACTGAAGCTTTCTTT
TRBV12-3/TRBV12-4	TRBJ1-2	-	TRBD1	CASSWGAGGTLLF	TGTGCCAGCAGTTGGGGGGCAGGGGGCACGCTACTCTTC
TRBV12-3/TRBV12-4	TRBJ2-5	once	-	CASSLEPQETQYF	TGTGCCAGCAGTTTAGAGCCCCAAGAGACCCAGTACTTC
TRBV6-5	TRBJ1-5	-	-	CASSYTGFNQPQHF	TGTGCCAGCAGTTATACAGGCTTCAATCAGCCCCAGCATTTT
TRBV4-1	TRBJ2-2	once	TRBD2	CASSLIAGSNTGELFF	TGCGCCAGCAGCCTAATAGCGGGCTCGAACACCGGGGAGCTGTTTTTT
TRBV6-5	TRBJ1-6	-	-	CASRRNNSPLHF	TGTGCCAGCAGGCGGAATAATTCACCCCTCCACTTT
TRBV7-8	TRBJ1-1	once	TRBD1	CASSRLGQPMNTEAFF	TGTGCCAGCAGCCGGCTGGGACAGCCCATGAACACTGAAGCTTTCTTT
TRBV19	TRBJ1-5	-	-	CASSMDRFNQPQHF	TGTGCCAGTAGTATGGACAGATTCAATCAGCCCCAGCATTTT
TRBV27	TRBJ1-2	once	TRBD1	CASSRETGAWPYGYTF	TGTGCCAGCAGTCGGGAAACAGGGGCTTGGCCCTATGGCTACACCTTC
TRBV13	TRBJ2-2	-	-	CASSLGRPGELFF	TGTGCCAGCAGCTTGGGCCGCCCCGGGGAGCTGTTTTTT
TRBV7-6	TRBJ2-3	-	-	CASSLGQGGGSTDTQYF	TGTGCCAGCAGCTTAGGCCAGGGAGGGGGGAGCACAGATACGCAGTATTTT
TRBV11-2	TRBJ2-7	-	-	CASTLYPSITKGTTYEQYF	TGTGCCAGCACCCTTTACCCCTCTATTACGAAAGGGACAACCTACGAGCAGTACTTC
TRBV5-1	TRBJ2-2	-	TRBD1	CASSSGTGNTGELFF	TGCGCCAGCAGCTCCGGGACAGGGAACACCGGGGAGCTGTTTTTT
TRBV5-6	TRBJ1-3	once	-	CASSVQASGNTIYF	TGTGCCAGCAGCGTGCAGGCTTCTGGAAACACCATATATTTT
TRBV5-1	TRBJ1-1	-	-	CASSRDTMNTEAFF	TGCGCCAGCAGCCGGGACACAATGAACACTGAAGCTTTCTTT
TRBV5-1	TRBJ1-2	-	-	CASMGGTIGGYTF	TGCGCCAGCATGGGAGGAACTATTGGAGGCTACACCTTC
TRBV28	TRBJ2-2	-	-	CASSDGLNTGELFF	TGTGCCAGCAGCGACGGACTGAACACCGGGGAGCTGTTTTTT
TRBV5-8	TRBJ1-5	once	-	CASTQGLSLFSNQPQHF	TGTGCCAGCACCCAAGGACTCTCCCTTTTTAGCAATCAGCCCCAGCATTTT
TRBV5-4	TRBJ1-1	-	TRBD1	CASSLLTGELNTEAFF	TGTGCCAGCAGCTTGTTGACAGGGGAGTTGAACACTGAAGCTTTCTTT
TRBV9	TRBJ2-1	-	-	CASKDPRKGDNEQFF	TGTGCCAGCAAGGACCCTCGGAAGGGGGACAATGAGCAGTTCTTC
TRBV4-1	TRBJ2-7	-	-	CASSQVFLQETYEQYF	TGCGCCAGCAGCCAAGTCTTTCTACAGGAAACCTACGAGCAGTACTTC
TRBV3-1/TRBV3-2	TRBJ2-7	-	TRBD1	CASSQDYPGQGENEQYF	TGTGCCAGCAGCCAAGATTACCCCGGACAGGGTGAGAACGAGCAGTACTTC
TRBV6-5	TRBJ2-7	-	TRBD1	CASSPTGTGLYEQYF	TGTGCCAGCAGTCCAACCGGGACAGGCCTCTACGAGCAGTACTTC
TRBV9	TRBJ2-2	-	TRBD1	CASSVLETGENTGELFF	TGTGCCAGCAGCGTTCTGGAGACAGGGGAGAACACCGGGGAGCTGTTTTTT
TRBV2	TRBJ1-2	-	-	CASRETTTTYGYTF	TGTGCCAGCAGAGAAACTACAACGACCTATGGCTACACCTTC
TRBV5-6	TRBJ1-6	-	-	CASSYRLGQNYNSPLHF	TGTGCCAGCAGCTACCGACTAGGGCAGAACTATAATTCACCCCTCCACTTT
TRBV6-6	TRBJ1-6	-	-	CASSYGTGLNSPLHF	TGTGCCAGCAGTTACGGCACAGGTCTTAATTCACCCCTCCACTTT
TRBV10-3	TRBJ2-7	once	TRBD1	CAISKSRDSAYEQYF	TGTGCCATCAGCAAATCCCGGGACAGCGCCTACGAGCAGTACTTC
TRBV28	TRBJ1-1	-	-	CASSFWTVTNTEAFF	TGTGCCAGCAGTTTTTGGACAGTGACAAACACTGAAGCTTTCTTT
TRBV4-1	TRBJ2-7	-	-	CASSQIWGGGTDYEQYF	TGCGCCAGCAGCCAGATATGGGGAGGGGGGACGGACTACGAGCAGTACTTC
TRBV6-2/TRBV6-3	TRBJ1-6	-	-	CASSYRTVDNSPLHF	TGTGCCAGCAGTTACCGGACAGTTGATAATTCACCCCTCCACTTT
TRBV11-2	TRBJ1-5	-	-	CASSLGEDQPQHF	TGTGCCAGCAGCTTAGGGGAGGATCAGCCCCAGCATTTT
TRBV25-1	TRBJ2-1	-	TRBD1	CASSEGTASFNEQFF	TGTGCCAGCAGTGAGGGGACAGCCTCTTTCAATGAGCAGTTCTTC
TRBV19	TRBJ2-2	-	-	CASSISQGSGELFF	TGTGCCAGTAGTATATCCCAGGGGTCCGGGGAGCTGTTTTTT
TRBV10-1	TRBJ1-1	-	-	CASRGATNTEAFF	TGCGCCAGCCGGGGGGCGACGAACACTGAAGCTTTCTTT
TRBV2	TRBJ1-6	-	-	CASSEGWDYYNSPLHF	TGTGCCAGCAGTGAAGGTTGGGACTACTATAATTCACCCCTCCACTTT
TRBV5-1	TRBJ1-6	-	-	CASSLDTGREALHF	TGCGCCAGCAGCTTGGACACGGGAAGGGAGGCCCTCCACTTT
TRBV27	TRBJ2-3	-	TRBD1	CASSSPGVGGSSDTQYF	TGTGCCAGCAGTTCACCAGGAGTAGGGGGCTCATCAGATACGCAGTATTTT
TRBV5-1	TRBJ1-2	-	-	CASSQDSGYTF	TGCGCCAGCAGCCAAGACTCTGGCTACACCTTC
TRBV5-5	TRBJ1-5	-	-	CASNPGGGGNQPQHF	TGTGCCAGCAACCCGGGGGGGGGCGGCAATCAGCCCCAGCATTTT
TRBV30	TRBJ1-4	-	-	CAWSVQGRGKLFF	TGTGCCTGGAGTGTTCAGGGCAGGGGAAAACTGTTTTTT
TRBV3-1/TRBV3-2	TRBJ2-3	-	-	CASSSQRASTDTQYF	TGTGCCAGCAGCTCCCAGCGGGCCAGCACAGATACGCAGTATTTT
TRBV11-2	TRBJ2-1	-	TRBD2	CASSLGLAGNSYNEQFF	TGTGCCAGCAGCTTAGGGCTAGCGGGGAACTCCTACAATGAGCAGTTCTTC
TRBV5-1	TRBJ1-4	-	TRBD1	CASSLEVGGQGDEKLFF	TGCGCCAGCAGCTTGGAAGTTGGGGGACAGGGGGATGAAAAACTGTTTTTT
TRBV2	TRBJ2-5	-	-	CASSGATSFETQYF	TGTGCCAGCAGTGGAGCTACTAGCTTTGAGACCCAGTACTTC
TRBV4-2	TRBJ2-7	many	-	CASSQGDSGEQYF	TGTGCCAGCAGCCAGGGAGACTCTGGAGAGCAGTACTTC
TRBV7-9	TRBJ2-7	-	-	CASSLDGGIEQYF	TGTGCCAGCAGCTTAGATGGCGGGATTGAGCAGTACTTC
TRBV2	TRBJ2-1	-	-	CASSRTGRFSYNEQFF	TGTGCCAGCAGCAGGACTGGCCGTTTCTCCTACAATGAGCAGTTCTTC
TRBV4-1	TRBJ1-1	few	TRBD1	CASSRRDRTQLMNTEAFF	TGCGCCAGCAGCCGAAGGGACAGAACGCAGCTAATGAACACTGAAGCTTTCTTT
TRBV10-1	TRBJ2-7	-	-	CASSETAVPYEQYF	TGCGCCAGCAGTGAGACAGCGGTTCCCTACGAGCAGTACTTC
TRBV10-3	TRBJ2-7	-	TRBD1	CAISDPQGISYEQYF	TGTGCCATCAGTGACCCACAGGGGATCTCCTACGAGCAGTACTTC
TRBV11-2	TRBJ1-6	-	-	CASTPASSYNSPLHF	TGTGCCAGCACCCCCGCGAGCTCCTATAATTCACCCCTCCACTTT
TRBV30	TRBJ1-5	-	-	CAWSLQGPLNQPQHF	TGTGCCTGGAGTCTGCAGGGTCCCCTAAATCAGCCCCAGCATTTT
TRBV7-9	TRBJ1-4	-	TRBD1	CASSLGGTGTANEKLFF	TGTGCCAGCAGCTTAGGGGGTACCGGGACAGCGAATGAAAAACTGTTTTTT